This TCR beta chain was sequenced in a study of response to subunit inactivated influenza vaccine. In TCRdb, the RT-PCR reads were re-called with MiXCR into one record per CDR3 protein. The repertoire holds roughly 780,000 distinct CDR3 sequences, with around 20% as singletons. Regarding the study as a whole: The authors suggested that few new T cells are recruited per seasonal influenza vaccination.

This clonotype came up many times. Its specificity is unknown. The germline CDR1 and CDR2 sequences are SGHTA and FQGNSA. Trimming removed 0 bases at V and 4 bases at J, with 9 bases between. CDR3 length: 14 residues. The sample consisted of PBMCs from blood, taken about 5 days after vaccination. This sequence joins TRBV7-2 and TRBJ2-5; D call uncertain. The TCR sequence derives from a middle-aged man who received an inactivated influenza vaccine. CDR3 amino acids: CASSLARSGETQYF. In DNA form, the CDR3 reads TGTGCCAGCAGCTTAGCGCGGTCTGGAGAGACCCAGTACTTC.